A single sample gave rise to the 5 T cell receptor beta chains below, sequenced in a study of blood T cell repertoires in COVID-19. Libraries were prepared by immunoSEQ multiplex PCR; TCRdb keeps only in-frame clonotypes and omits some of them. The sample records some 150,000 clones, about four fifths being singletons. Sequencing was performed on peripheral blood. These receptors originate from a woman aged 60-70 years with acute or convalescent COVID-19.

V and J are TRBV5-1 and TRBJ1-2; 7 bases match TRBD1. Germline CDR1 is SGHRS and CDR2 is YFSETQ. J lost 0 bases, V lost 7 bases, and 6 bases had no gene match. CDR3 length: 14 residues. The CDR3 loop reads CASGRDSSNYGYTF. The CDR3 nucleotides are TGCGCCAGCGGGCGGGACAGTTCTAACTATGGCTACACCTTC.

This clone is a singleton in its sample. V gene TRBV4-2 combines with J gene TRBJ1-1, with TRBD1 matching over 8 bases. The CDR3 has 16 amino acids. V dropped 0 bases and J dropped 3; count of bases not matched to a gene: 6. CDR1 and CDR2 (germline): LGHNA, YNFKEQ. The CDR3 DNA is TGTGCCAGCAGCCAAGATCGTAACAGGGGGGACACTGAAGCTTTCTTT. This sequence encodes CASSQDRNRGDTEAFF.

The chain recombines TRBV12-3 or TRBV12-4 with TRBJ1-4; weak D call: TRBD1 (5 bases). The CDR3 is made up of 13 amino acids. Trimming cost V 7 bases and J 0 bases, with 6 bases left between them. The CDR3 is CASTGSTNEKLFF. CDR3 in DNA: TGTGCCAGCACAGGGTCAACTAATGAAAAACTGTTTTTT.

This clone has a single count. This chain links TRBV3-1 (or the pseudogene TRBV3-2) with TRBJ1-3; no clear D. Deletions cut 4 bases from V and 2 bases from J, with 12 bases between. The CDR3 has 15 residues. Germline V lookup: CDR1 LGHDT, CDR2 YNNKEL (reference sequence). The CDR3 sequence: CASSPLRGAGNTIYF. The CDR3 nucleotides read TGTGCCAGCAGCCCTCTTCGGGGAGCTGGAAACACCATATATTTT.

The table lists this clone with a few counts. The chain recombines TRBV7-9 with TRBJ2-3; D is undetermined. The germline V and J ends were trimmed by 4 bases and 13 bases, with 12 bases remaining between them. Germline CDR1 and CDR2: SEHNR and FQNEAQ (reference sequence). The CDR3 extends over 11 amino acids. In DNA form, the CDR3 reads TGTGCCAGCAGCTCCTCCCTCGGAGAGTATTTT. Translation gives CASSSSLGEYF. Variable domain in full (rest from reference TRBV7-9 and TRBJ2-3): DTGVSQNPRHKITKRGQNVTFRCDPISEHNRLYWYRQTLGQGPEFLTYFQNEAQLEKSRLLSDRFSAERPKGSFSTLEIQRTEQGDSAMYLCASSSSLGEYFGPGTRLTVL.